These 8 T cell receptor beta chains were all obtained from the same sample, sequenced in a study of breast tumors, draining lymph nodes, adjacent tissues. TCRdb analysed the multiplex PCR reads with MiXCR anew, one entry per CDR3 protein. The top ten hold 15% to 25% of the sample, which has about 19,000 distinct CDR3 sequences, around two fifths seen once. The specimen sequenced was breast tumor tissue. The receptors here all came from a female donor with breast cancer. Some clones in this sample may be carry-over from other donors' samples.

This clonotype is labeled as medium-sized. DNA for the CDR3: TGTGCCAGCAGCGTAGTGGGACTACCTAGCGATGAGCAGTTCTTC. It translates to CASSVVGLPSDEQFF. The genes are TRBV9 and TRBJ2-1, with TRBD2 matching 7 bases. V lost 0 bases, J lost 8 bases, and 8 bases stayed unmatched. Germline V gives CDR1 SGDLS, CDR2 YYNGEE. The length of the CDR3 is 15 residues.

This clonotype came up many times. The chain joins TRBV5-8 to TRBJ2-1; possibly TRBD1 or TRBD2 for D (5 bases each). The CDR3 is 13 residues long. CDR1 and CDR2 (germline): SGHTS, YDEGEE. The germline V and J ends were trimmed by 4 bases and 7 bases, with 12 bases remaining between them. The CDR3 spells CASSLRDGNEQFF. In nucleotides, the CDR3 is TGTGCCAGCAGCCTCCGGGACGGAAATGAGCAGTTCTTC.

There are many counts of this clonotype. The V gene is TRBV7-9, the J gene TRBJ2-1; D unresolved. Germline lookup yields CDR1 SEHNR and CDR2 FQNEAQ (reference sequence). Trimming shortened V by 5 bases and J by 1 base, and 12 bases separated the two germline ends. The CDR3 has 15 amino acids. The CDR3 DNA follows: TGTGCCAGCAGCGCAGACCTGGTTTCCTACAATGAGCAGTTCTTC. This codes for CASSADLVSYNEQFF.

The CDR3 reads CSARDPTALGGGYTF. CDR3 coding DNA: TGCAGTGCTAGAGACCCGACCGCCCTGGGGGGTGGCTACACCTTC. The chain combines TRBV20-1 with TRBJ1-2; TRBD1 might be the D (5 bases). Germline V gene sequence: CDR1 DFQATT, CDR2 SNEGSKA (reference sequence). The CDR3 has 15 residues. V lost 0 bases to trimming and J lost 7 bases, with 18 bases between them.

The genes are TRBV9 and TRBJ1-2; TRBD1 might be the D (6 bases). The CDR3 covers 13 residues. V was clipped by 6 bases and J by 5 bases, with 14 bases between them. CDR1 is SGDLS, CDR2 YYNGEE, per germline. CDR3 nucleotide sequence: TGTGCCAGCACCCACGTAGGGGGGTATGGCTACACCTTC. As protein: CASTHVGGYGYTF. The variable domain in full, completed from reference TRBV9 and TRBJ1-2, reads DSGVTQTPKHLITATGQRVTLRCSPRSGDLSVYWYQQSLDQGLQFLIQYYNGEERAKGNILERFSAQQFPDLHSELNLSSLELGDSALYFCASTHVGGYGYTFGSGTRLTVV.

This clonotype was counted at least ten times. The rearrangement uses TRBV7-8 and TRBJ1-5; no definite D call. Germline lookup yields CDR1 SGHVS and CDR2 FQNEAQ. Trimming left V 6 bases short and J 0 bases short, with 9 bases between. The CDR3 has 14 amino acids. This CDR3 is CASRQGYSNQPQHF. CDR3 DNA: TGTGCCAGCAGACAAGGGTATAGCAATCAGCCCCAGCATTTT.

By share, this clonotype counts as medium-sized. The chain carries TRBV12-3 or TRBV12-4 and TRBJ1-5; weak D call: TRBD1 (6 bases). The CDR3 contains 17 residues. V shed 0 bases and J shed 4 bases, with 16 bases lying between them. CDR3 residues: CASSLADGGHLNQPQHF. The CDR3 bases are TGTGCCAGCAGTTTAGCGGACGGGGGACACCTAAATCAGCCCCAGCATTTT.

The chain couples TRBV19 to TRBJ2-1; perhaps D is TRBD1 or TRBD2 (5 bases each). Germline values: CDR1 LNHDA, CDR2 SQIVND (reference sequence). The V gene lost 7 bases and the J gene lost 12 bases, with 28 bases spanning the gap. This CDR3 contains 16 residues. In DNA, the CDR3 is TGTGCCAGTACCCAAAAGCGAGGGGCCTCCTACAGTGGGCAGTTCTTC. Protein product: CASTQKRGASYSGQFF.